The T cell receptor beta chain described here comes from a study of OX40 agonist ivuxolimab in advanced cancers. Study-wide results and caveats: The CD4+ and CD8+ T cells in the blood had expanded clonally by week 6 at 0.1 to 3.0 mg/kg.

Clones were read by immunoSEQ multiplex PCR, and TCRdb kept only the in-frame ones, dropping some. The sample shows roughly 140,000 clones, under 95% of them seen only once. Blood specimens came from baseline, cycle 4 day 1, and cycle 7 day 1. Of note for this clone: What it binds is unknown.

The CDR3 covers 13 residues. The germline gives CDR1 SGHAT, CDR2 FQNNGV. V was cut by 0 bases and J by 5 bases, with 5 bases left in between. The specimen was CD4+ or CD8+ T cells sorted from blood, collected in a trial of the OX40 agonist ivuxolimab. The source of this sequence is an adult with an advanced solid tumor such as melanoma, head and neck, liver or kidney cancer. V gene TRBV11-2 combines with J gene TRBJ1-3; D is unresolved. The CDR3 loop reads CASSLDTRNTIYF. For the CDR3, the DNA is TGTGCCAGCAGCTTAGACACCAGAAACACCATATATTTT.